Each of the 25 T cell receptor beta chains below was sequenced from the same sample in a study of blood T cell repertoires in COVID-19. Assay used: immunoSEQ multiplex PCR; TCRdb lists only in-frame clones, some missing. The data hold roughly 120,000 clones, with around 76% observed a single time. The sample was peripheral blood. These TCRs come from a woman older than 75 with acute or convalescent COVID-19.

The chain recombines TRBV9 with TRBJ1-2, with no clear D. Germline V lookup: CDR1 SGDLS, CDR2 YYNGEE. Trimming removed 3 bases at V and 7 bases at J, with 16 bases between. CDR3 size: 14 residues. The CDR3 here is CASSAREAVRGYTF. The CDR3 DNA follows: TGTGCCAGCAGCGCCCGGGAGGCAGTTCGTGGCTACACCTTC.

J is TRBJ2-1 and V is TRBV4-2; TRBD2 aligns across 7 bases. Germline-derived CDR1 and CDR2 are LGHNA and YNFKEQ. J gave up 4 bases and V 4 bases, and 7 bases lay outside the gene matches. The CDR3 is made up of 15 amino acids. CDR3 amino acids: CASSRDGGRYNEQFF. In DNA form, the CDR3 reads TGTGCCAGCAGCCGCGACGGGGGGAGGTACAATGAGCAGTTCTTC.

This rearrangement joins TRBV5-8 to TRBJ2-3; TRBD1 agrees at 9 bases. This CDR3 spans 16 amino acids. V shed 4 bases, J shed 2 bases, and the junction held 8 bases outside the gene matches. Germline V gene sequence: CDR1 SGHTS, CDR2 YDEGEE. The CDR3, as DNA: TGTGCCAGCAGCGAAGGGACAGGGCTTTACACAGATACGCAGTATTTT. It is translated as CASSEGTGLYTDTQYF.

The V and J genes are TRBV4-2 and TRBJ2-1, with unresolved D. Germline V gene data show CDR1 as LGHNA and CDR2 as YNFKEQ. Deletions cut 1 base from V and 7 bases from J, with 5 bases between. The CDR3 loop spans 12 amino acids. CDR3 protein: CASSQGANEQFF. CDR3 coding DNA: TGTGCCAGCAGCCAAGGCGCGAATGAGCAGTTCTTC.

The J gene is TRBJ2-5, the V gene TRBV18; TRBD1 matches 7 bases. After removal of 5 bases from V and 0 bases from J, the junction contained 0 bases not matched to a gene. The germline CDR1 and CDR2 sequences are KGHSH and LQKENI. This CDR3 has 13 residues. CDR3 loop: CASSGTDQETQYF. The CDR3 bases are TGTGCCAGCTCAGGGACAGACCAAGAGACCCAGTACTTC.

The V gene is TRBV27, the J gene TRBJ1-2; a weak D match, TRBD1 (6 bases). Per the germline V gene, CDR1 is MNHEY and CDR2 is SMNVEV (reference sequence). The germline V and J ends were trimmed by 3 bases and 4 bases, with 12 bases remaining between them. This CDR3 spans 14 amino acids. CDR3 nucleotide sequence: TGTGCCAGCAGTTTGGGGGGGCCGGGCTATGGCTACACCTTC. Translating it yields CASSLGGPGYGYTF.

J is TRBJ2-6 and V is TRBV9; no clear D. The CDR3 is 16 residues long. Germline V gene sequence: CDR1 SGDLS, CDR2 YYNGEE. Deletions cut 0 bases from V and 0 bases from J, with 7 bases between. The CDR3 sequence is CASSVASSSGANVLTF. CDR3 coding DNA: TGTGCCAGCAGCGTAGCTTCTTCCTCTGGGGCCAACGTCCTGACTTTC.

In nucleotides, the CDR3 is TGCAGCGCCCAAGGGGGGGCCGGGGAGCTGTTTTTT. Translated, it gives CSAQGGAGELFF. V usage is TRBV29-1 and J usage is TRBJ2-2; TRBD2 is a possible D gene (7 bases). Germline-derived CDR1 and CDR2 are SQVTM and ANQGSEA. The CDR3 has 12 residues. The ends were cut back, 7 bases at V and 6 bases at J, with 12 bases in the middle.

The V and J genes are TRBV19 and TRBJ2-1; the D gene is possibly TRBD2 (5 bases). The CDR3 consists of 16 residues. V was pared by 7 bases and J by 3 bases, with 19 bases between. Looked up from germline, CDR1 is LNHDA and CDR2 is SQIVND (reference sequence). The CDR3 loop is CASTRTGPAGYNEQFF. CDR3 nucleotides: TGTGCCAGTACCAGGACCGGGCCCGCGGGCTACAATGAGCAGTTCTTC.

The chain has TRBV30 and TRBJ1-3; no reliable D call. Germline CDR1 reads GTSNPN; CDR2 reads SVGIG (reference sequence). This CDR3 has 13 residues. V shed 4 bases and J shed 2 bases, with 9 bases lying between them. CDR3 protein: CAWIQIPGNTIYF. Here the CDR3 DNA reads TGTGCCTGGATACAGATTCCTGGAAACACCATATATTTT.

The V and J genes are TRBV28 and TRBJ2-1; TRBD2 matches at 8 bases. J was trimmed by 2 bases and V by 6 bases; bases with no gene match: 6. CDR3 length: 15 residues. The germline V gene has CDR1 MDHEN and CDR2 SYDVKM. The CDR3 reads CASRPAGGTYNEQFF. In DNA, the CDR3 is TGTGCCAGCAGGCCCGCGGGAGGAACCTACAATGAGCAGTTCTTC.

There are a few counts of this clone. The chain uses TRBV7-2 and TRBJ1-5; D unresolved. From germline, CDR1 is SGHTA and CDR2 FQGNSA. The CDR3 has 12 amino acids. Trimming removed 3 bases from V and 4 bases from J, with 4 bases in between. CDR3 in amino acids: CASSFPNQPQHF. The CDR3 nucleotides are TGTGCCAGCAGCTTTCCAAATCAGCCCCAGCATTTT.

The chain recombines TRBV6-5 with TRBJ1-1, with 7 bases that match TRBD1. The CDR3 consists of 13 residues. Germline values: CDR1 MNHEY, CDR2 SVGAGI. With V trimmed by 6 bases and J by 12 bases, 13 bases remained unmatched. In DNA, the CDR3 is TGTGCCAGCAGCCTAGGACAGGCTGCCGATCCTTTCTTT. It encodes CASSLGQAADPFF.

The rearrangement joins TRBV28 to TRBJ2-1; D is possibly TRBD2 (6 bases). Germline values: CDR1 MDHEN, CDR2 SYDVKM. The CDR3 is 13 amino acids. V lost 5 bases and J lost 9, with 14 bases in between. This CDR3 is CASSPGDSSEQFF. The CDR3 DNA sequence: TGTGCCAGCAGTCCGGGGGACTCAAGTGAGCAGTTCTTC.

V gene TRBV7-2 combines with J gene TRBJ2-5; 9 bases fit TRBD2. With V trimmed by 4 bases and J by 4 bases, 4 bases remained unmatched. This CDR3 is 14 amino acids long. Germline assignment: CDR1 SGHTA and CDR2 FQGNSA. CDR3 bases: TGTGCCAGCAGCTCCACTAGCGGGTTAGAGACCCAGTACTTC. Its protein is CASSSTSGLETQYF.

This chain connects TRBV11-2 to TRBJ1-1; TRBD1 agrees at 8 bases. CDR3 length equals 15 residues. The germline gives CDR1 SGHAT, CDR2 FQNNGV. Germline trimming cut 5 bases from V and 4 bases from J; bases unmatched to any gene: 9. The CDR3 DNA reads as TGTGCCAGCAGCCCGGACAGGGCCAGGTTCACTGAAGCTTTCTTT. This encodes CASSPDRARFTEAFF.

The CDR3: CASTRQGNYGYTF. CDR3 in DNA: TGTGCCAGCACCAGACAGGGGAACTATGGCTACACCTTC. The V gene is TRBV11-1, the J gene TRBJ1-2, with 8 positions matching TRBD1. V lost 7 bases, J lost 2 bases, and 3 bases stayed unmatched. This CDR3 contains 13 residues. In germline, CDR1 is SGHAT, CDR2 FQDESV (reference sequence).

The chain links TRBV5-1 to TRBJ1-2; the D is unclear. CDR3 size: 13 residues. Trimming pared 0 bases from V and 8 bases from J, leaving 11 bases between. Germline values: CDR1 SGHRS, CDR2 YFSETQ. CDR3: CASSLGTLRGYTF. The CDR3 bases are TGCGCCAGCAGCTTGGGAACCCTTAGAGGCTACACCTTC.

In this sample, this clone turned up a few times. The V gene is TRBV6-5, the J gene TRBJ2-7; D uncertain. Germline CDR1 is MNHEY and CDR2 is SVGAGI. The CDR3 is made up of 15 amino acids. Trimming removed 3 bases from V and 0 bases from J, with 12 bases in between. The CDR3 DNA is TGTGCCAGCAGTTATCAGATACAAAGCTCCTACGAGCAGTACTTC. Protein sequence: CASSYQIQSSYEQYF.

V is TRBV5-1 and J is TRBJ1-1; 8 bases line up with TRBD1. The V gene end was trimmed by 1 base and the J gene end by 4 bases; junction bases not matched to a gene: 3. The germline V gene has CDR1 SGHRS and CDR2 YFSETQ. CDR3 length: 14 amino acids. The DNA for the CDR3 is TGCGCCAGCAGCTTGAATACAGGGGGCACTGAAGCTTTCTTT. It specifies CASSLNTGGTEAFF. The full variable domain, rest sourced from reference TRBV5-1 and TRBJ1-1, is KAGVTQTPRYLIKTRGQQVTLSCSPISGHRSVSWYQQTPGQGLQFLFEYFSETQRNKGNFPGRFSGRQFSNSRSEMNVSTLELGDSALYLCASSLNTGGTEAFFGQGTRLTVV.

The J gene is TRBJ2-3, the V gene TRBV5-1, with 9 bases that match TRBD1. Unmatched junction bases numbered 12, after V lost 1 base and J lost 6 bases. In germline, CDR1 is SGHRS, CDR2 YFSETQ. CDR3 length: 17 amino acids. CDR3 sequence: CASSLLPPGQGSDTQYF. CDR3 nucleotides: TGCGCCAGCAGCTTGTTACCGCCGGGACAGGGTTCGGATACGCAGTATTTT.

J is TRBJ1-2 and V is TRBV19, with D possibly being TRBD1 (5 bases). Germline-derived CDR1 and CDR2 are LNHDA and SQIVND (reference sequence). CDR3 length: 13 residues. Trimming stripped 4 bases from V and 8 bases from J, with 14 bases between. DNA for the CDR3: TGTGCCAGTAGTACCGTCGCTCGGGGGGGCTACACCTTC. Translation: CASSTVARGGYTF.

The chain uses TRBV6-1 and TRBJ1-1, with 8 bases fitting TRBD1. This CDR3 is built from 11 residues. CDR1 is MNHNS, CDR2 SASEGT, per germline. V shed 3 bases and J 11 bases; nucleotides not matched to a gene: 2. CDR3 sequence reads: CASSDRGRAFF. The DNA of the CDR3 is TGTGCCAGCAGTGACAGGGGGCGGGCTTTCTTT.

The chain couples TRBV6-5 to TRBJ2-3; D is unresolved. CDR1 and CDR2 (germline): MNHEY, SVGAGI. The V end lost 7 bases, the J end lost 1 base, and 9 bases lay between the germline ends. The CDR3 length is 13 residues. The CDR3 protein is CASIPSGTDTQYF. For the CDR3, the DNA is TGTGCCAGCATCCCCTCGGGCACAGATACGCAGTATTTT.

The V call is TRBV27, the J call TRBJ2-3; TRBD1 is a possible D gene (5 bases). V gave up 6 bases and J gave up 1 base, with 8 bases separating them. The germline CDR1 and CDR2 sequences are MNHEY and SMNVEV (reference sequence). This CDR3 spans 13 amino acids. DNA of the CDR3: TGTGCCAGCAGGCTACAGGGCACAGATACGCAGTATTTT. Amino acids: CASRLQGTDTQYF.